The 2 T cell receptor beta chains below come from one sample, sequenced in a study of T cells in Graves' hyperthyroidism and ophthalmopathy. TCR beta CDR3 region amplification was performed from RNA transcripts. With the HTBI primer set, the TCR CDR3 went through a first round of RT-PCR. TCRdb re-analysed the multiplex PCR reads in MiXCR, keeping a single row per CDR3 protein. This table has almost 600,000 distinct CDR3 sequences, around 13% appearing once. The sample taken for sequencing was blood. The origin of the receptors is a woman aged 30 to 39 with Graves' hyperthyroidism that later progressed to Graves' ophthalmopathy.

This clonotype has more than one count but fewer than ten. V is TRBV4-3 and J is TRBJ2-2; 14 positions agree with TRBD2. J lost 3 bases, V lost 0 bases, and 3 bases had no gene match. The CDR3 has 18 amino acids. Germline V CDR1 and CDR2: LGHNA, YSLEER. The CDR3 DNA reads as TGCGCCAGCAGCCAAGAGGGACTAGCGGGAGCTTACACCGGGGAGCTGTTTTTT. Amino acid sequence: CASSQEGLAGAYTGELFF.

A note on this clonotype: A much larger clone differs from this one at a single base, so this may be a read error. V gene TRBV20-1 combines with J gene TRBJ2-7, with TRBD2 matching 8 bases. Germline CDR1 reads DFQATT; CDR2 reads SNEGSKA (reference sequence). This CDR3 has 13 residues. CDR3 residues: CGASGPSSYEQYF. Here the CDR3 DNA reads TGCGGTGCTAGCGGGCCAAGCTCCTACGAGCAGTACTTC.